The entry that follows covers one T cell receptor (beta chain) sequence. The sample belongs to a study of blood T cell repertoires in COVID-19. TCRdb's copy holds only in-frame clones and misses some; the assay was immunoSEQ multiplex PCR. The sample lists around 260,000 clones, 70% to 90% occurring once. The ends lost 4 bases at V and 5 bases at J; junction bases unmatched: 8. Per germline, CDR1 MNHEY and CDR2 SMNVEV (reference sequence). The CDR3 totals 15 residues. Cohort allocation depended upon clinical history that participants reported. Two negative PCRs, clearance, or symptom resolution were required of recovered Cohort 3 donors.

The sequencing sample was made of PBMCs or T cells enriched from blood (not recorded which). This clonotype originated in a woman aged 30 to 39 who had recovered from COVID-19. V gene TRBV27 combines with J gene TRBJ1-1; TRBD1 matches 9 bases. The DNA of the CDR3 is TGTGCCAGCAGTTCGGGGACAGGGTATGAAACTGAAGCTTTCTTT. Translating it yields CASSSGTGYETEAFF.